This T cell receptor beta chain was recovered during a study of T cells in Graves' hyperthyroidism and ophthalmopathy. Whole-study results and caveats: The model foresaw ophthalmopathy a median roughly 6.5 months prior to onset.

Amplified regions were TCR beta CDR3 sequences from RNA transcripts. Carried out on the TCR CDR3, a first-round RT-PCR used the HTBI primer set. TCRdb reanalysed the multiplex PCR reads using MiXCR and keeps one entry per CDR3 protein. Here the sample spans a few hundred thousand distinct CDR3 sequences, 15% to 19% being singletons. Patients showing uncontrolled infection, other autoimmune disease, pregnancy or lactation were ineligible. With regard to this clonotype: As yet, its antigen is unknown.

Germline trimming cut 6 bases from V and 7 bases from J; bases unmatched to any gene: 9. Germline assignment: CDR1 MNHNS and CDR2 SASEGT. There are 14 residues in the CDR3. The rearrangement uses TRBV6-1 and TRBJ2-7; TRBD1 agrees at 10 bases. The receptor's source is a woman aged 18-29 years with Graves' hyperthyroidism. Material: blood. The CDR3 DNA is TGTGCCAGCAGCACTGACAGGGGGCAAAGGGAGCAGTACTTC. Translated, it gives CASSTDRGQREQYF.